This T cell receptor (beta chain) was found in a study of human T cells and chemical hapten exposure. The CDR3 spans 16 residues. In germline, CDR1 is KGHDR, CDR2 SFDVKD. TCRdb re-analysed the RACE reads in MiXCR, keeping a single row per CDR3 protein. The top ten hold approximately 2.5% of the sample, which has roughly 360,000 distinct CDR3 sequences, 4% to 5.5% seen once. Regarding this clonotype: It may be a read error: a sequence one base away is much more abundant.

Specified time point: patch test 1, 2 weeks after DPC sensitization. Treatment reported: therapeutic diphenylcyclopropenone sensitization with weekly scalp DPC. Specimen: whole blood, collected in connection with sensitization to the hapten diphenylcyclopropenone (DPC). This receptor was taken from a woman in her forties or fifties with alopecia areata. Some clones in this sample may be carry-over from other donors' samples. This chain connects TRBV24-1 to TRBJ2-3; D might be TRBD2 (5 bases). In DNA, the CDR3 is TGTGCCATCAGTGAATCCCGGACCCTGCGGGCAGATACGCAGTATTTT. Amino acid sequence: CAISESRTLRADTQYF.